Here is one T cell receptor beta chain with its context. As for treatment: about 20 received Ad26.COV2.S at low or high dose, single or two shots; 5 received placebo; per-sample allocation not given. At day 63 after the first vaccine or placebo injection, samples were drawn. The individual, an adult aged 18-55 years, was a donor in Boston. Per germline, CDR1 SGHRS and CDR2 YFSETQ. The germline V and J ends were trimmed by 5 bases and 0 bases, with 11 bases remaining between them. This CDR3 has 14 residues. Clones were sequenced by immunoSEQ multiplex PCR, and TCRdb holds only the in-frame ones, with some missing. The table records hundreds of thousands of clones, about 88% of them present only once. This entry is derived from a study of Ad26.COV2.S vaccination and SARS-CoV-2 variants. Study context: Into the muscle, Ad26.COV2.S was dosed once or twice, 56 days apart.

This receptor was identified in a person between 18 and 65 years old who received the Ad26.COV2.S COVID-19 vaccine or a placebo. This chain connects TRBV5-1 to TRBJ2-5; no reliable D call. This sample comprised peripheral blood, obtained in a trial of Ad26.COV2.S vaccine versus placebo. The chain's CDR3 is CASSIDTYQETQYF. The CDR3 DNA reads TGCGCCAGCAGTATAGATACGTACCAAGAGACCCAGTACTTC.